The source of this T cell receptor (beta chain) is a study of regulatory T cells in long-lasting Graves disease. Regarding the study as a whole: Clonotypes that were public and shared totalled around 2,700 in persistent patients versus 966 in new patients. Accuracy might have suffered from few samples.

Germline V gene sequence: CDR1 SGHAT, CDR2 FQNNGV. The CDR3 runs 13 residues. Losses at the gene ends were 8 bases for V and 3 bases for J; bases not matched to a gene: 3. The time point denotes: newly diagnosed GD, antithyroid drugs for less than 3 months. Extracted PBMC RNA gave rise to the TCR library. Many counts were recorded for this clonotype. No antigen is known for it. Libraries of TCR beta came from iRepertoire HTBI primers plus Arm-PCR of CDR3 regions. MiXCR, run by TCRdb on the multiplex PCR reads, gives a single entry per CDR3 protein. The data hold 350,000 to 500,000 distinct CDR3 sequences, with roughly 15% observed a single time. These data were likewise used in another study, on T cells in Graves' hyperthyroidism and ophthalmopathy. That paper adds: Thyroid ultrasound, orbital computed tomography, clinical symptoms, and serum thyroxine and TRAb underpinned diagnoses. Within blood appeared most thyroid clonotypes that had expanded above 0.001.

This TCR derives from a woman aged 50 to 60 with Graves disease. The specimen comprised peripheral blood mononuclear cells (PBMCs), sampled at new diagnosis, from a patient treated with antithyroid drugs. V gene TRBV11-2 combines with J gene TRBJ2-7; 11 bases fit TRBD2. The CDR3 nucleotides are TGTGCCAGCCGAACTAGCGGGAGCTACGAGCAGTACTTC. It is translated as CASRTSGSYEQYF.